Following are 15 T cell receptor beta chains from one sample sequenced in a study of PD-1 blockade in classical Hodgkin lymphoma. Described time point: newly diagnosed, previously untreated cHL patient sample. The data were produced by immunoSEQ multiplex PCR, yet TCRdb's version contains in-frame clones alone and is incomplete. The table records roughly 34,000 clones, roughly 94% of them present only once. Sequenced sample: peripheral blood mononuclear cells (PBMCs). The receptors derive from a human donor with classical Hodgkin lymphoma.

V gene TRBV6-6 combines with J gene TRBJ1-6; the D gene is possibly TRBD1 (5 bases). The CDR3 totals 15 residues. CDR1 MNHNY and CDR2 SVGAGI come from the germline V gene (reference sequence). V was clipped by 2 bases and J by 11 bases, with 16 bases between them. DNA of the CDR3: TGTGCCAGCAGTTACCGTCAGGGATCTTGGACACCCCTCCACTTT. This translates into CASSYRQGSWTPLHF.

This clone was recorded once. The chain links TRBV6-5 to TRBJ2-7; D not resolved. The CDR3 runs 15 residues. The germline CDR1 and CDR2 sequences are MNHEY and SVGAGI. Trimming pared 5 bases from V and 6 bases from J, leaving 20 bases between. CDR3 sequence reads: CASSRQINPGREQYF. CDR3 nucleotides: TGTGCCAGCAGTCGTCAAATCAACCCCGGGCGCGAGCAGTACTTC.

This clone appeared a single time. The J gene is TRBJ2-1, the V gene TRBV6-5; TRBD1 matches at 9 bases. This CDR3 has 16 amino acids. The V segment lost 2 bases and the J segment 4 bases; nucleotides outside the gene matches: 6. From germline, CDR1 is MNHEY and CDR2 SVGAGI. CDR3 bases: TGTGCCAGCAGTTACGCCACAGGGGGCTCGTACAATGAGCAGTTCTTC. This codes for CASSYATGGSYNEQFF.

CDR3 in amino acids: CASSLGSGVVPGELFF. The CDR3 DNA reads TGTGCCAGCAGCTTAGGGTCGGGAGTAGTCCCCGGGGAGCTGTTTTTT. This chain connects TRBV7-2 to TRBJ2-2, with a weak D call TRBD2 (6 bases). Trimming stripped 1 base from V and 6 bases from J, with 15 bases between. This CDR3 region has 16 residues. CDR1 and CDR2 from the germline V gene are SGHTA and FQGNSA. Full variable domain (missing parts from reference TRBV7-2 and TRBJ2-2): GAGVSQSPSNKVTEKGKDVELRCDPISGHTALYWYRQSLGQGLEFLIYFQGNSAPDKSGLPSDRFSAERTGGSVSTLTIQRTQQEDSAVYLCASSLGSGVVPGELFFGEGSRLTVL.

The chain is built from TRBV28 and TRBJ1-5; TRBD1 aligns across 8 bases. V was clipped by 8 bases and J by 2 bases; unmatched bases: 5. Germline V gene sequence: CDR1 MDHEN, CDR2 SYDVKM. CDR3 length: 14 amino acids. The CDR3 here is CASLGGQGNQPQHF. Here the CDR3 DNA reads TGTGCCAGCTTGGGGGGACAGGGCAATCAGCCCCAGCATTTT.

This chain links TRBV5-1 with TRBJ2-3; 8 nucleotides match TRBD1. The CDR3 is 16 residues long. J gave up 2 bases and V 3 bases, and 8 bases lay outside the gene matches. Germline V gene sequence: CDR1 SGHRS, CDR2 YFSETQ. This chain's CDR3 is CASSSHGTGLTDTQYF. The CDR3 nucleotides are TGCGCCAGCAGCTCACACGGGACAGGCCTCACAGATACGCAGTATTTT.

This chain uses TRBV14 with TRBJ1-2, with D uncertain. CDR1 and CDR2 (germline): SGHDN, FVKESK. The CDR3 consists of 12 residues. Trimming left V 2 bases short and J 4 bases short, with 5 bases between. The CDR3 DNA reads as TGTGCCAGCAGCCAAAACGGCTATGGCTACACCTTC. It codes for CASSQNGYGYTF.

The rearrangement links TRBV7-8 to TRBJ2-3, with TRBD2 identical over 7 bases. Losses at the gene ends were 5 bases for V and 0 bases for J; bases not matched to a gene: 20. The V gene's germline CDR1 is SGHVS and CDR2 FQNEAQ. This CDR3 contains 20 residues. CDR3 nucleotide sequence: TGTGCCAGCAGCCCAAAACGACTAGCAGTTATCTGGGGGAGCACAGATACGCAGTATTTT. Translation gives CASSPKRLAVIWGSTDTQYF. The full variable domain, with the rest looked up from reference TRBV7-8 and TRBJ2-3, is GAGVSQSPRYKVAKRGQDVALRCDPISGHVSLFWYQQALGQGPEFLTYFQNEAQLDKSGLPSDRFFAERPEGSVSTLKIQRTQQEDSAVYLCASSPKRLAVIWGSTDTQYFGPGTRLTVL.

This chain joins TRBV28 and TRBJ2-3, with no clear D. Trimming cost V 6 bases and J 4 bases, with 11 bases left between them. CDR1 and CDR2 from the germline V gene are MDHEN and SYDVKM. The CDR3 has 13 residues. CDR3 nucleotide sequence: TGTGCCAGCAGCATCAACATCCCAGATACGCAGTATTTT. It codes for CASSINIPDTQYF. The variable domain in full, with the rest retrieved from reference TRBV28 and TRBJ2-3, is DVKVTQSSRYLVKRTGEKVFLECVQDMDHENMFWYRQDPGLGLRLIYFSYDVKMKEKGDIPEGYSVSREKKERFSLILESASTNQTSMYLCASSINIPDTQYFGPGTRLTVL.

The J gene is TRBJ1-3, the V gene TRBV4-3; 8 bases match TRBD1. The CDR3 is 15 amino acids. Germline CDR1 LGHNA, CDR2 YSLEER. With V trimmed by 2 bases and J by 5 bases, 5 bases remained unmatched. CDR3 sequence (DNA): TGCGCCAGCAGCCAATCGTCAGGGGGCAGAAACACCATATATTTT. Protein product: CASSQSSGGRNTIYF.

This clone was picked up one time. This chain uses TRBV28 with TRBJ1-5; 7 bases align to TRBD1. V lost 5 bases, J lost 6 bases, and 4 bases stayed unmatched. Germline V gene sequence: CDR1 MDHEN, CDR2 SYDVKM. The CDR3 contains 13 residues. The CDR3, as DNA: TGTGCCAGCAGTGACAGGGTTTCTCAGCCCCAGCATTTT. Encoded protein: CASSDRVSQPQHF.

This chain connects TRBV5-1 to TRBJ2-1, with D maybe TRBD1 (6 bases). Trimming left V 8 bases short and J 4 bases short, with 19 bases between. The CDR3 covers 15 residues. Germline loops: CDR1 SGHRS, CDR2 YFSETQ. CDR3 sequence: CASSERTDKYNEQFF. The CDR3 bases are TGCGCCAGTTCGGAGCGGACAGATAAATACAATGAGCAGTTCTTC.

This rearrangement joins TRBV6-6 to TRBJ2-7; 9 bases map to TRBD1. CDR3 length: 15 amino acids. From germline, CDR1 is MNHNY and CDR2 SVGAGI (reference sequence). With 2 bases clipped from V and 5 bases from J, the junction kept 7 bases outside the gene matches. In nucleotides, the CDR3 is TGTGCCAGCAGTTACGGGTGGGACAGGGAGCACGAGCAGTACTTC. Translated, it gives CASSYGWDREHEQYF.

The chain employs TRBV11-2 and TRBJ2-7; no clear D. Looked up from germline, CDR1 is SGHAT and CDR2 is FQNNGV. V was trimmed by 0 bases and J by 2 bases, leaving 14 bases between them. The CDR3 runs to 16 residues. As DNA, the CDR3 is TGTGCCAGCAGCTTAGATCCCGCCTACGGACCCTACGAGCAGTACTTC. It specifies CASSLDPAYGPYEQYF.

The rearrangement uses TRBV19 and TRBJ2-2; 9 bases align to TRBD2. The V gene's germline CDR1 is LNHDA and CDR2 SQIVND (reference sequence). This CDR3 region has 15 residues. Trimming removed 4 bases from V and 6 bases from J; junction bases left unmatched: 6. The CDR3 nucleotides are TGTGCCAGTAGTAAAGGTAGCGGGAGAGCCGGGGAGCTGTTTTTT. Its translation: CASSKGSGRAGELFF.